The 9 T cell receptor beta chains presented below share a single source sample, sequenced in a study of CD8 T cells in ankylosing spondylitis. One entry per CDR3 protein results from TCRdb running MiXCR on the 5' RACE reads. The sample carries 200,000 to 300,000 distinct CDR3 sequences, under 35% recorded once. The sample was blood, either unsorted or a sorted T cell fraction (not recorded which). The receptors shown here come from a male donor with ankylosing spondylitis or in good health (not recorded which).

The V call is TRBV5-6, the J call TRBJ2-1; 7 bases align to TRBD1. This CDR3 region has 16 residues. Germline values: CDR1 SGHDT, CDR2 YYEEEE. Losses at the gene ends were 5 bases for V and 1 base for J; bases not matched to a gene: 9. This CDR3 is CASSRTGVGSYNEQFF. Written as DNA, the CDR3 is TGTGCCAGCAGTAGAACAGGGGTAGGTTCCTACAATGAGCAGTTCTTC.

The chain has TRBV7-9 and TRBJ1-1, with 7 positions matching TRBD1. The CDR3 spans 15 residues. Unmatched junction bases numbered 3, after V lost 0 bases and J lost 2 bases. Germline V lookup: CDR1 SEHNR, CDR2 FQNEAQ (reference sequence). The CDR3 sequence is CASSLATGINTEAFF. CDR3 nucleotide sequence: TGTGCCAGCAGCTTAGCGACAGGGATAAACACTGAAGCTTTCTTT.

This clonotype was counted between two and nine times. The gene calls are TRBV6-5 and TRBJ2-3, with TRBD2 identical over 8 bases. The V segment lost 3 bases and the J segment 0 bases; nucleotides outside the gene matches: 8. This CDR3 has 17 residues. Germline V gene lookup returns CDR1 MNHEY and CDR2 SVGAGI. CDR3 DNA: TGTGCCAGCAGTTATGGGGTAGCGGGGACGAGCACAGATACGCAGTATTTT. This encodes CASSYGVAGTSTDTQYF.

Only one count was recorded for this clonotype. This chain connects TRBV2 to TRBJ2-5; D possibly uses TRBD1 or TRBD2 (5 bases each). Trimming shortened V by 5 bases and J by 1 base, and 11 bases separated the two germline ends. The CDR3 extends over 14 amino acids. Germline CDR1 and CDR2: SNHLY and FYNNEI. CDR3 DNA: TGTGCCAGCAGTAGGGGAGCCCTCCAAGAGACCCAGTACTTC. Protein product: CASSRGALQETQYF.

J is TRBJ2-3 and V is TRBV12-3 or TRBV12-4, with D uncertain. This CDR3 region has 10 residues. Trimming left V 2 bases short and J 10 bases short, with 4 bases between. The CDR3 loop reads CASSLMAQYF. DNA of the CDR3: TGTGCCAGCAGTTTAATGGCGCAGTATTTT.

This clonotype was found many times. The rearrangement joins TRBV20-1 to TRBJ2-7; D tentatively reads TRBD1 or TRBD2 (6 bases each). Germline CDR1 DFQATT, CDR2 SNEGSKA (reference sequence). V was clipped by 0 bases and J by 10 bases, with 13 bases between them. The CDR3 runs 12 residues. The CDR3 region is CSAREVQGGQYF. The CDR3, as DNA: TGCAGTGCTAGAGAAGTACAGGGAGGCCAGTACTTC.

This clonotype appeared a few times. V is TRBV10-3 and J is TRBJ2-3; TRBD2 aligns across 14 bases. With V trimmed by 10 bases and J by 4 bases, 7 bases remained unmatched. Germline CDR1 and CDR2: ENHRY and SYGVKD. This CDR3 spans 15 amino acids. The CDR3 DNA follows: TGTGCCACCGGGACTAGCGGGGGTCGGGCAGATACGCAGTATTTT. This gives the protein CATGTSGGRADTQYF.

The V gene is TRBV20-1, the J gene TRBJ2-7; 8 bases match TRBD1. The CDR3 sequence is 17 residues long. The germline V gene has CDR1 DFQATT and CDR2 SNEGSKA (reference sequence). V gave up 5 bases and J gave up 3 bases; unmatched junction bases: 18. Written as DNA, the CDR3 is TGCAGTGCTCAGGGATACGTCCCAGGGGGCGTTAGCTACGAGCAGTACTTC. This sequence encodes CSAQGYVPGGVSYEQYF.

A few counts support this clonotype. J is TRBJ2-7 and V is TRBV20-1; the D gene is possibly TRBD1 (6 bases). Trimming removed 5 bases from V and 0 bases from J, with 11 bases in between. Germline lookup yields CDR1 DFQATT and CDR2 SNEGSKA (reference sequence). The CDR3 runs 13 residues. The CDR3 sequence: CSASRTASYEQYF. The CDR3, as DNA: TGCAGTGCTTCCCGGACAGCCTCCTACGAGCAGTACTTC.